One sample yielded the 2 T cell receptor beta chains listed below, sequenced in a study of T cell repertoires in cytomegalovirus infection. Antigens for these TCRs are unknown. Each CDR3 protein gets one entry after TCRdb re-called the reads with MiXCR. The sample lists roughly 500,000 distinct CDR3 sequences; under 55% were seen once. The material was cultured PBMCs, obtained from culture after CMV antigen stimulation. These receptors came from a human donor in good health (CMV status not recorded). Some clones in this sample may be carry-over from other donors' samples.

The chain is built from TRBV7-2 and TRBJ1-3; D is possibly TRBD1 (6 bases). CDR3 length equals 15 residues. V was trimmed by 5 bases and J by 3 bases, leaving 14 bases between them. Germline V gene data show CDR1 as SGHTA and CDR2 as FQGNSA. The CDR3 sequence: CASSLLGQSGNTIYF. The CDR3 DNA sequence: TGTGCCAGCAGCCTCCTTGGACAGAGTGGAAACACCATATATTTT.

The chain recombines TRBV6-2 or TRBV6-3 with TRBJ2-1; TRBD1 matches 9 bases. Trimming removed 6 bases from V and 7 bases from J; junction bases left unmatched: 7. The CDR3 consists of 14 residues. In germline, CDR1 is MNHEY, CDR2 SVGEGT. In nucleotides, the CDR3 is TGTGCCAGCAGCCCCATGACAGGGGGAAATGAGCAGTTCTTC. Encoded protein: CASSPMTGGNEQFF.